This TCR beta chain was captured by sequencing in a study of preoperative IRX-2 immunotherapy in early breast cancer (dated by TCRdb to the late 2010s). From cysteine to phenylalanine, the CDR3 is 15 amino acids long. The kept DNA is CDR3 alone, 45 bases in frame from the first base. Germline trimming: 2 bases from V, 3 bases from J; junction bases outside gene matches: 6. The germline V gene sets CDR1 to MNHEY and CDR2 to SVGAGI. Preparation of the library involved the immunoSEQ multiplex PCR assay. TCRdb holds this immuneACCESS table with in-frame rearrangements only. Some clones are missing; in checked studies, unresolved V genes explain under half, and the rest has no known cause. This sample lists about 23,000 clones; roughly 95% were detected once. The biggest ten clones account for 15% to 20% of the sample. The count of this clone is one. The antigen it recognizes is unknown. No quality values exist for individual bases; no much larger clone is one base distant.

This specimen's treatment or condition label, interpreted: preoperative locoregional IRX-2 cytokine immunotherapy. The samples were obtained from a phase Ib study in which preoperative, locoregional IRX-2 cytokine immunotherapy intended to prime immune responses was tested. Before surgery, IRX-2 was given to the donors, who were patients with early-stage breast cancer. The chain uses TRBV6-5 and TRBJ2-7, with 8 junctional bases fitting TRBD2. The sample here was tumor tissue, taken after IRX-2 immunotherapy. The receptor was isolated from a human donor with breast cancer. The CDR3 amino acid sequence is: CASSYVLAGGYEQYF. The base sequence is TGTGCCAGCAGTTACGTGCTAGCGGGTGGCTACGAGCAGTACTTC.